The rows below give T cell receptor beta chains drawn from one sample of a study of somatic mutations in cytotoxic T cells in rheumatoid arthritis. Repertoires were generated with immunoSEQ multiplex PCR, while TCRdb's copy carries only in-frame clones and drops some. The sample yields some 40,000 clones, approximately 84% seen once. Sequencing input: CD8+ T cells sorted from blood. The receptor set was obtained from a man aged 40-55 years in good health. Both conserved end residues are trimmed from each CDR3.

J: TRBJ1-5
V: TRBV27
CDR3: ASSFKGRSHNQPQH

J: TRBJ2-7
V: TRBV10-3
CDR3: AISESLASSYEQY

J: TRBJ2-5
V: TRBV6-6
CDR3: ASSYSPQETQY

J: TRBJ2-7
V: TRBV9
CDR3: ASSVGLADSYEQY

J: TRBJ1-2
V: TRBV6-5
CDR3: ASSPGGGNYGYT

J: TRBJ1-1
V: TRBV7-6
CDR3: ASSHSGQYEAF

J: TRBJ1-1
V: TRBV4-3
CDR3: ASSQDSSGTEAF

J: TRBJ2-3
V: TRBV2
CDR3: ASSDRDILTDTQY

J: TRBJ2-1
V: TRBV4-1
CDR3: ASSLLAGGYNEQF

J: TRBJ2-3
V: TRBV9
CDR3: ASSVAGHTDTQY

J: TRBJ2-5
V: TRBV27
CDR3: ASSFLGTDQETQY

J: TRBJ2-2
V: TRBV7-7
CDR3: ASSSNREGTSGRKNTGELF

J: TRBJ2-7
V: TRBV5-1
CDR3: ASSFGTSLSYEQY

J: TRBJ1-2
V: TRBV19
CDR3: ASSIGAEWGGAYGYT

J: TRBJ2-5
V: TRBV7-7
CDR3: ASSFDGTGETQY

J: TRBJ2-7
V: TRBV19
CDR3: ASSLGQGYEQY

J: TRBJ2-7
V: TRBV27
CDR3: ASSLGLSSSYEQY

J: TRBJ1-4
V: TRBV27
CDR3: ASRRLTGVNEKLF

J: TRBJ2-1
V: TRBV4-3
CDR3: ASSQDGPSVYNEQF

J: TRBJ1-1
V: TRBV30
CDR3: AWSSPPTEAF

J: TRBJ2-1
V: TRBV6-1
CDR3: ASSEEAGDYNEQF

J: TRBJ2-1
V: TRBV5-6
CDR3: ASSLVDYNEQF

J: TRBJ2-7
V: TRBV14
CDR3: ASSQPGRTHEQY

J: TRBJ2-7
V: TRBV28
CDR3: ASSRGLAGANSYEQY

J: TRBJ2-5
V: TRBV12-5
CDR3: ASGKTGTTGETQY

J: TRBJ2-7
V: TRBV10-3
CDR3: AIREITGGPHEQY

J: TRBJ2-1
V: TRBV27
CDR3: ASRPGGRAYNEQF

J: TRBJ2-6
V: TRBV27
CDR3: ASSPTPTGAANVLT

J: TRBJ1-2
V: TRBV19
CDR3: ASSILTGGSNGYT

J: TRBJ2-7
V: TRBV6-5
CDR3: ASSYSIAATSYEQY

J: TRBJ2-5
V: TRBV7-3
CDR3: ASSLNGGQETQY

J: TRBJ2-7
V: TRBV28
CDR3: ASTPRGTYEQY

J: TRBJ1-5
V: TRBV28
CDR3: ASLSWDRGNNQPQH

J: TRBJ2-1
V: TRBV7-2
CDR3: ASGDNEQF

J: TRBJ2-2
V: TRBV30
CDR3: AWSAQGATIGELF

J: TRBJ2-5
V: TRBV4-3
CDR3: ASSLGLAGMETQY

J: TRBJ2-3
V: TRBV7-8
CDR3: ASSLIGGNTDTQY

J: TRBJ2-3
V: TRBV7-2
CDR3: ASSPRDALDTQY

J: TRBJ2-4
V: TRBV5-6
CDR3: ASSLGLVHNENIQY

J: TRBJ2-7
V: TRBV5-5
CDR3: ASTVGGYEQY

J: TRBJ2-1
V: TRBV11-2
CDR3: ASSLGKGGYNEQF

J: TRBJ2-1
V: TRBV6-1
CDR3: ASSDYGLNEQF

J: TRBJ2-7
V: TRBV4-1
CDR3: ASSQEGLAGLYEQY

J: TRBJ2-1
V: TRBV13
CDR3: ASSLGGKYNEQF

J: TRBJ2-1
V: TRBV7-7
CDR3: ASSLSLSSSYNEQF

J: TRBJ2-1
V: TRBV27
CDR3: ASTRGAGGLANEQF

J: TRBJ2-7
V: TRBV5-4
CDR3: ASSSAGGEQY